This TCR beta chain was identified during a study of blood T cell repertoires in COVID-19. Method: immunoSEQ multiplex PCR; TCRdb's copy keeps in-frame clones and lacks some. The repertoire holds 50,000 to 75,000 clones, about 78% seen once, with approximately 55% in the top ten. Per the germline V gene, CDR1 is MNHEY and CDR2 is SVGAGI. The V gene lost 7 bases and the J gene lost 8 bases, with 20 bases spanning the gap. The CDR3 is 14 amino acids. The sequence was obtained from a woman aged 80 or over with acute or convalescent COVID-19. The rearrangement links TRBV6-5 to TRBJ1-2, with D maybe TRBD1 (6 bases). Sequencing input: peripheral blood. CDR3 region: CASTNPPGVDGYTF. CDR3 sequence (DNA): TGTGCCAGCACCAACCCTCCAGGGGTCGACGGCTACACCTTC.